This T cell receptor beta chain came from a study of OX40 agonist ivuxolimab in advanced cancers. This CDR3 comprises 11 residues. Germline V lookup: CDR1 SEHNR, CDR2 FQNEAQ (reference sequence). V was trimmed by 4 bases and J by 3 bases, leaving 3 bases between them. Profiling relied on immunoSEQ multiplex PCR, and the TCRdb table lists in-frame clones only, not all of them. The table has roughly 76,000 clones, approximately 88% seen once. The TCR was taken from an adult with an advanced solid tumor such as melanoma, head and neck, liver or kidney cancer. The chain has TRBV7-9 and TRBJ1-1; the D is unclear. The sample in question was CD4+ or CD8+ T cells sorted from blood, obtained in a trial of the OX40 agonist ivuxolimab. The CDR3 region is CASSSYTEAFF. The DNA of the CDR3 is TGTGCCAGCAGCTCATACACTGAAGCTTTCTTT. The full variable domain, its missing parts supplied by reference TRBV7-9 and TRBJ1-1, is DTGVSQNPRHKITKRGQNVTFRCDPISEHNRLYWYRQTLGQGPEFLTYFQNEAQLEKSRLLSDRFSAERPKGSFSTLEIQRTEQGDSAMYLCASSSYTEAFFGQGTRLTVV.